This record concerns one T cell receptor (beta chain) sequence. Its specific antigen is unknown. One end of the junction varies from germline; a read error may be responsible. In this study, sorted CD4+ and CD8+ T cells from the blood of healthy subjects and of severe aplastic anemia patients had their TCR repertoires deep-sequenced. Ficoll-Paque density gradient centrifugation was used to isolate peripheral blood mononuclear cells. Before DNA extraction, CD4+ and CD8+ T cells were sorted with FACS or magnetic beads. This sample is drawn from a study of CD8+CD57+ T cells in acquired aplastic anemia (dated by TCRdb to 2016 to 2019). Turning to the overall study: On average, sorted CD4+ and CD8+ cells yielded 3 to 4 ug of extracted DNA, with a range of about 0.17 to 27.4 ug. Mean read counts for healthy donor samples were some 10 million for CD4+ cells and 11.0 million for CD8+ cells. Beyond this particular receptor, the publication reports: Around 30 CD8+ CDR3 sequences were found in both patients and controls but appeared to be highly expressed in patients and within the immunodominant clones of the patients. CD8+ Simpson's diversity did not differ significantly between patients and healthy controls (P=0.060).

Profiling of TCR beta VDJ combinations and CDR3 sequences used genomic DNA as the template. TCR repertoire sequencing was run on an Illumina HiSeq 2000. The authors' analysis ran thus. TRBV/TRBJ rearrangement plots, CDR3 size and DJ length profiles, and Simpson's diversity index were used to assess repertoires. The immunodominant clone was defined as the most abundant DNA sequence in deep sequencing data. CDR3 amino acid sequences were checked for sharing across subjects and were also compared against the VDJdb database and published repertoires. TCRdb reprocessing: public reads trimmed at Q25 with fastp, clones called with MiXCR, in-frame beta chains kept. Records with the same CDR3 protein are collapsed into one entry carrying the most frequent genes and DNA. TCRdb's processing, not the authors', yielded these V and J calls. In all, the sample holds just over 400,000 distinct CDR3 sequences, and about two thirds of those were seen once. 3% to 5% of the sample rests with the top ten.

Sequenced input: sorted CD4+, CD8+, or CD8+CD57+ T cells (not recorded which) from PBMCs. The TCR sequence derives from a human donor in good health, serving as a control.

The DNA is as follows: TGTGCCAGCAGCTTAGGCGGTGCCCGCTACTACAATGAGCAGTTCTTC. Its amino acids are CASSLGGARYYNEQFF. The V gene is TRBV5-1 and the J gene is TRBJ2-1, with the D gene not confidently named. Measured from the cysteine to the phenylalanine, the CDR3 is 16 residues long. Just the 48-base CDR3 DNA is kept, in frame starting at base 1. CDR1 and CDR2 (SGHRS, YFSETQ) derive from the germline V gene.